This T cell receptor beta chain was sequenced during a study of somatic mutations in cytotoxic T cells in rheumatoid arthritis. The data were produced by immunoSEQ multiplex PCR, yet TCRdb's version contains in-frame clones alone and is incomplete. Seen here are 9,500 to 15,000 clones, less than 90% observed once, and the top ten hold around 14%. The sequence was obtained from a woman aged 55-69 years in good health. Source material: CD8+ T cells sorted from blood.

The CDR3 loop reads CASSLVRGPGELFF. CDR3 nucleotide sequence: TGTGCCAGCAGTTTAGTGCGGGGCCCCGGGGAGCTGTTTTTT. The chain couples TRBV28 to TRBJ2-2, with D maybe TRBD2 (6 bases). The V gene lost 2 bases and the J gene lost 6 bases, with 10 bases spanning the gap. The CDR3 totals 14 residues. Germline V lookup: CDR1 MDHEN, CDR2 SYDVKM.